This entry concerns a single T cell receptor beta chain. Its antigen is not known. The CDR3 runs 17 residues. Germline CDR1 reads MNHNS; CDR2 reads SASEGT. V lost 6 bases and J 5 bases, leaving 23 bases between the germline ends. The entirety of the isolated RNA underwent reverse transcription, so expressed TCRB transcripts were sequenced. Measured with immunoSEQ multiplex PCR; TCRdb has only the in-frame clones, and not every one. Among under 950,000 clones listed, roughly 15% were seen once. This sample stems from a study of beta chain features in type 1 diabetes. Notes on the study in general: Small HLA sub-analyses could not settle whether HLA shapes TCRB rearrangement.

One heparinised blood draw, averaging approximately 120 mL, came from each donor. Using CD45RO/CCR7/CD25/CD127/CD95/CD27, CD4+ naive, central memory, regulatory and stem cell-like memory cells were sorted. Sequencing was performed on naive CD4+ T cells from blood. The receptor comes from a woman between 18 and 30 years old in good health. The chain joins TRBV6-1 to TRBJ2-4; D is perhaps TRBD1 or TRBD2 (5 bases each). CDR3 nucleotides: TGTGCCAGCAGAGAATTCCACGTACAATCGGGGCAAAACATTCAGTACTTC. This sequence encodes CASREFHVQSGQNIQYF.